A single TCR beta chain is shown here with its context. V lost 8 bases to trimming and J lost 7 bases; unmatched junction nucleotides: 8. CDR1 LGHNA and CDR2 YNFKEQ come from the germline V gene. This CDR3 is 13 amino acids long. The repertoire was sequenced with immunoSEQ multiplex PCR; TCRdb's copy has only in-frame clones and lacks some. The repertoire has more than 90,000 clones, more than 85% of them found once; the top ten carry 3% to 3.5%. The sample originates from a study of T cell changes during pregnancy in multiple sclerosis. This sequence originates from a female donor with multiple sclerosis, enrolled in a pregnancy study. Sample: peripheral blood, taken in the second trimester of pregnancy. The rearrangement links TRBV4-2 to TRBJ1-1; 9 nucleotides align to TRBD1. CDR3 in DNA: TGTGCCAGCCACACCGGGACAGGGAGTGAAGCTTTCTTT. Translation gives CASHTGTGSEAFF.